This is a list of T cell receptor beta chains from one sample in a study of T cells in tuberculosis. Generated by immunoSEQ multiplex PCR, the TCRdb table keeps only in-frame clones and is missing some. The table shows about 49,000 clones, with nearly 95% occurring only once. Material: PBMCs, obtained at tuberculosis diagnosis. The receptors were sampled from an adult with tuberculosis. The CDR3 runs from the conserved cysteine through the conserved F or W. The D gene is left open where the match is weak. Clone size is stated in some rows and not others, as once, few, many or a class when expanded.

TRBV27	TRBD2	NA	TRBJ2-2	TGTGCCAGCAGTTTTCTAGGACTAGTTCGCACCGGGGAGCTGTTTTTT	CASSFLGLVRTGELFF
TRBV4-3	NA	NA	TRBJ2-1	TGCGCCAGCAGCCAAGTTCCTAACCCGGACAGTTACAATGAGCAGTTCTTC	CASSQVPNPDSYNEQFF
TRBV2	TRBD1	NA	TRBJ1-5	TGTGCCAGCAGTCCGGGACAGGGGACGAATCAGCCCCAGCATTTT	CASSPGQGTNQPQHF
TRBV5-8	TRBD2	NA	TRBJ2-1	TGTGCCAGCAGCCCCCCGGGGGGTGGTGAGCAGTTCTTC	CASSPPGGGEQFF
TRBV6-6	TRBD1	NA	TRBJ2-7	TGTGCCAGCAGACGAACGGACAGGGGAGGCGAGCAGTACTTC	CASRRTDRGGEQYF
TRBV6-5	TRBD2	NA	TRBJ2-7	TGTGCCAGCAAGGCTAGCGGGACCTACGAGCAGTACTTC	CASKASGTYEQYF
TRBV10-3	TRBD2	NA	TRBJ2-5	TGTGCCATCAGTGAGTCGTCTAGCGGACAAGAGACCCAGTACTTC	CAISESSSGQETQYF
TRBV4-3	TRBD2	NA	TRBJ2-1	TGCGCCAGCAGCCAGAGGACTAGCGGACACAATGAGCAGTTCTTC	CASSQRTSGHNEQFF
TRBV29-1	NA	NA	TRBJ2-1	TGCAGCGTTGAAGCCCAGGGAATGAATGAGCAGTTCTTC	CSVEAQGMNEQFF
TRBV5-1	TRBD2	NA	TRBJ2-7	TGCGCCAGCAGCAGGACTAGCGGCTACGAGCAGTACTTC	CASSRTSGYEQYF
TRBV6-6	TRBD2	NA	TRBJ2-2	TGTGCCAGCAGTCGACGACTAGCGGGAGACGCCGGGGAGCTGTTTTTT	CASSRRLAGDAGELFF
TRBV9	TRBD2	NA	TRBJ2-1	TGTGCCAGCAGCGTTAGCGGGAGCTCCTACAATGAGCAGTTCTTC	CASSVSGSSYNEQFF
TRBV30	NA	once	TRBJ2-5	TGTGCCTGGAGTAGACAGGCCCAAGAGACCCAGTACTTC	CAWSRQAQETQYF